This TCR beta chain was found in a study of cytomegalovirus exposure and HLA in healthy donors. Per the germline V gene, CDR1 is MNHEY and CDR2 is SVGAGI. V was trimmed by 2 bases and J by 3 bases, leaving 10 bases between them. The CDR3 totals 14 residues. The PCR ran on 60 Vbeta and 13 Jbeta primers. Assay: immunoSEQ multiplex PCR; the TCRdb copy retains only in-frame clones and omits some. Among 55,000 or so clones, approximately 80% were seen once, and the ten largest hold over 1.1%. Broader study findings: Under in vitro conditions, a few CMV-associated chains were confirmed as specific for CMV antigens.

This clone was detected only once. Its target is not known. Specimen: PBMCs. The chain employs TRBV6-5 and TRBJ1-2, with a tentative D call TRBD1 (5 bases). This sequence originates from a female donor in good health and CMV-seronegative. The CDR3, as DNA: TGTGCCAGCAGTTACGCACAGGCATACTATGGCTACACCTTC. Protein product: CASSYAQAYYGYTF.